What follows are 8 T cell receptor beta chains derived from one specimen sequenced in a study of blood T cell repertoires in COVID-19. This table comes from immunoSEQ multiplex PCR, and its TCRdb copy is limited to in-frame clones, with some not included. This table has roughly 340,000 clones, approximately 88% appearing once. The sample taken for sequencing was peripheral blood. These receptors all come from a woman in her 30s with COVID-19, enrolled during active disease.

The rearrangement links TRBV10-3 to TRBJ2-3; TRBD1 agrees at 7 bases. Germline V gene lookup returns CDR1 ENHRY and CDR2 SYGVKD. The V and J ends lost 3 bases and 6 bases, in that order; junction bases with no gene match: 9. The CDR3 contains 15 residues. The chain's CDR3 is CAISDRQGKTDTQYF. In nucleotides, the CDR3 is TGTGCCATCAGTGATAGACAGGGAAAGACGGATACGCAGTATTTT.

The rearrangement uses TRBV9 and TRBJ1-2; possibly TRBD1 for D (5 bases). The length of the CDR3 is 15 residues. CDR1 and CDR2 from the germline V gene are SGDLS and YYNGEE. Trimming took 0 bases from V and 4 from J, leaving 13 bases between them. The CDR3 nucleotides are TGTGCCAGCAGCGTAGGTGCAGGGCCTACCTATGGCTACACCTTC. This gives the protein CASSVGAGPTYGYTF.

V is TRBV11-2 and J is TRBJ2-1; 9 positions agree with TRBD2. The germline gives CDR1 SGHAT, CDR2 FQNNGV. V was pared by 7 bases and J by 4 bases, with 5 bases of the junction left unmatched. CDR3 length: 14 amino acids. The CDR3: CASKAGGPYNEQFF. The CDR3 region has the DNA TGTGCCAGCAAGGCGGGAGGGCCATACAATGAGCAGTTCTTC. The whole variable domain, remainder taken from reference TRBV11-2 and TRBJ2-1, is EAGVAQSPRYKIIEKRQSVAFWCNPISGHATLYWYQQILGQGPKLLIQFQNNGVVDDSQLPKDRFSAERLKGVDSTLKIQPAKLEDSAVYLCASKAGGPYNEQFFGPGTRLTVL.

This chain connects TRBV15 to TRBJ2-5; possibly TRBD1 for D (5 bases). Trimming left V 1 base short and J 4 bases short, with 13 bases between. Germline CDR1 reads LNHNV; CDR2 reads YYDKDF (reference sequence). The CDR3 totals 15 residues. CDR3 amino acids: CATSRASGFRETQYF. The CDR3 DNA follows: TGTGCCACCAGCAGAGCTTCAGGGTTTCGAGAGACCCAGTACTTC.

The chain is built from TRBV7-2 and TRBJ1-2; no reliable D call. The CDR3 extends over 13 amino acids. Trimming took 0 bases from V and 8 from J, leaving 10 bases between them. Germline loops: CDR1 SGHTA, CDR2 FQGNSA. The CDR3 sequence: CASSLAPPQGYTF. DNA for the CDR3: TGTGCCAGCAGCTTAGCCCCCCCCCAGGGCTACACCTTC.

The rearrangement uses TRBV6-2 or TRBV6-3 and TRBJ2-7, with 9 bases that match TRBD2. CDR1 and CDR2 (germline): MNHEY, SVGEGT. The CDR3 is made up of 14 amino acids. J lost 6 bases, V lost 0 bases, and 3 bases had no gene match. CDR3 sequence (DNA): TGTGCCAGCAGTTACTCGGCGGGGGGGCGCGAGCAGTACTTC. It is translated as CASSYSAGGREQYF.

The CDR3 nucleotides are TGTGCCAGCAGTGAGGGACTAGTGGCCGGGGAGCTGTTTTTT. It yields the protein CASSEGLVAGELFF. The chain combines TRBV2 with TRBJ2-2; 8 nucleotides agree with TRBD2. This CDR3 contains 14 residues. V lost 3 bases to trimming and J lost 6 bases; unmatched junction nucleotides: 3. Germline values: CDR1 SNHLY, CDR2 FYNNEI. Full variable domain (outside the CDR3, taken from reference TRBV2 and TRBJ2-2): EPEVTQTPSHQVTQMGQEVILRCVPISNHLYFYWYRQILGQKVEFLVSFYNNEISEKSEIFDDQFSVERPDGSNFTLKIRSTKLEDSAMYFCASSEGLVAGELFFGEGSRLTVL.

The chain has TRBV7-9 and TRBJ2-7; 11 nucleotides line up with TRBD2. Germline values: CDR1 SEHNR, CDR2 FQNEAQ (reference sequence). V lost 6 bases to trimming and J lost 0 bases; unmatched junction nucleotides: 4. The length of the CDR3 is 15 residues. In nucleotides, the CDR3 is TGTGCCAGCAGTCTAGCGGGGGGTTACTCCTACGAGCAGTACTTC. It codes for CASSLAGGYSYEQYF.